The T cell receptor (beta chain) under discussion was sequenced for a study of beta chain features in type 1 diabetes (dated by TCRdb to 2016 to 2019). About the investigation overall: Patients and healthy donors did not differ in mean age, gender distribution, total cell number or subset yield. A total of just under 110,000,000 sorted cells were examined across all samples, and RNA yield correlated strongly with the number of cells per subset. The study compared TCRB repertoires of sorted circulating CD4+ T cell subsets between recently diagnosed type 1 diabetes patients and matched healthy donors. Regulatory and stem cell-like memory subsets were isolated from only 8 patients and roughly 8 healthy donors, whereas naive and central memory subsets came from all 28 donors. Study-wide findings and limitations: Sequencing cDNA rather than genomic DNA could over-represent highly expressing activated cells, although activation and CD3 levels did not differ between groups. A moderate but significant shortening of TCRB CDR3 length was observed in type 1 diabetes patients in all four CD4+ subsets. Naive, central memory and regulatory TCRB repertoires appeared to be more alike among patients than among healthy donors. Shorter templates might be favored by PCR, yet because patient and control samples were amplified and corrected together, any such skew would affect both groups equally. Patients with type 1 diabetes made fewer insertions and deleted more nucleotides at VDJ recombination sites, implying thymic rearrangement abnormalities. Only small numbers of individuals were included in the HLA sub-analyses, which left unresolved whether HLA type had any influence on TCRB rearrangement.

Each donor gave one peripheral blood draw, roughly 120 mL on average, collected into heparinised tubes. Using a panel that included CD45RO, CCR7, CD25, CD127, CD95 and CD27, naive, central memory, regulatory and stem cell-like memory CD4+ T cells were sorted on a BD FACSAria II. Purity was above 95% for every sorted population. Right away, PBMCs were isolated by Lymphoprep density gradient centrifugation and were stained directly, with no culture step. Samples were stained and sorted in pairs, with one healthy donor and one patient per experiment, so that batch effects were minimized. The entire isolated RNA was reverse transcribed using the High Capacity cDNA Reverse Transcription Kit, and thus expressed TCRB transcripts were sequenced. Deep immunoSEQ sequencing was applied to naive, central memory and regulatory T cell samples, giving an average of around 3.8 million total reads per sample. After sorted cells were lysed in RLT buffer, RNA was extracted with DNase-treated RNeasy Micro or Mini kits, with the choice depending on cell number. Each cell subset was processed on its own to prevent cross-contamination, while patient and healthy donor samples were processed together. The immunoSEQ multiplex PCR was used to amplify TCRB sequences from cDNA, generating 87-bp fragments that spanned the CDR3 region. The amplicons were sequenced using the Illumina HiSeq platform. The authors' analysis ran thus. PCR bias was computationally corrected using synthetic template baselines, reads within Hamming distance 2 were collapsed, and singletons that could not be merged were discarded. Reads were aligned to IMGT to assign V, D and J genes, CDR3 length, and insertions or deletions at six rearrangement sites. Within each subset, clonotype counts were normalized to sorted cell number, and only after that were true diversity and Gini coefficients computed with the tcR R package. The overlap coefficient, calculated on TCRB nucleotide sequences, was used to quantify repertoire sharing. The table comes from immuneACCESS by way of TCRdb, which keeps in-frame sequences with V and J called. Part of the clones is missing from these tables; in studies checked, under half for an unresolved V gene and the rest for unknown reasons. D and trimming come from the DNA, and the V and J calls and clone size come from that table. The sample table records around 300,000 clones; 8% of these occur just once. The ten top clones hold approximately 1% of the sample.

On this clone: The clone's antigen remains unknown. Per-base qualities were not stored, and no clone one base away is much larger.

For CDR1 and CDR2, the germline V gene lists ENHRY and SYGVKD. Reading from cysteine to phenylalanine, the CDR3 counts 15 amino acids. The sequence is cut down to CDR3 DNA, 45 bases in frame from base 1. V and J are trimmed by 3 bases and 4 bases, and the gene matches miss 8 bases of the junction. This receptor was obtained from a young woman in good health. The specimen sequenced was central memory CD4+ T cells from blood. The sequence is built from TRBV10-3 and TRBJ2-7; TRBD2 agrees with 8 junctional bases. The bases are TGTGCCATCAGTGATGGGGGACTAGTCCGGTACGAGCAGTACTTC. Its coded protein is CAISDGGLVRYEQYF.